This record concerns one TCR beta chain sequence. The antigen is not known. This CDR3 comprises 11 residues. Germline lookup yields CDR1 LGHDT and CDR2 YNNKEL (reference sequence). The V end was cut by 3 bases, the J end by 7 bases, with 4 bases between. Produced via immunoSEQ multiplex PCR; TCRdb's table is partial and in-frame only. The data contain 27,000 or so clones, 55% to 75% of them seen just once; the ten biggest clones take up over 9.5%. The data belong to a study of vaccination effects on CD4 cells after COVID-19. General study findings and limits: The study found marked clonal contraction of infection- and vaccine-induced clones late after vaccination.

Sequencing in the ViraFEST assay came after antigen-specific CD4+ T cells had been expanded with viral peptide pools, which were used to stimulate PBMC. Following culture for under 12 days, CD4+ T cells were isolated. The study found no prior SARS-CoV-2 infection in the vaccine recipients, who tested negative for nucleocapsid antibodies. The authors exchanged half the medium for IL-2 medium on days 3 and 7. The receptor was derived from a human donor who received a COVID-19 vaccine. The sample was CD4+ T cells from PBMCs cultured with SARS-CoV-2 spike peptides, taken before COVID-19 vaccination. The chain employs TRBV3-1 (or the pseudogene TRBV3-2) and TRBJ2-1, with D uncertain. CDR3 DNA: TGTGCCAGCAGCCAGTTAAATGAGCAGTTCTTC. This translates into CASSQLNEQFF.